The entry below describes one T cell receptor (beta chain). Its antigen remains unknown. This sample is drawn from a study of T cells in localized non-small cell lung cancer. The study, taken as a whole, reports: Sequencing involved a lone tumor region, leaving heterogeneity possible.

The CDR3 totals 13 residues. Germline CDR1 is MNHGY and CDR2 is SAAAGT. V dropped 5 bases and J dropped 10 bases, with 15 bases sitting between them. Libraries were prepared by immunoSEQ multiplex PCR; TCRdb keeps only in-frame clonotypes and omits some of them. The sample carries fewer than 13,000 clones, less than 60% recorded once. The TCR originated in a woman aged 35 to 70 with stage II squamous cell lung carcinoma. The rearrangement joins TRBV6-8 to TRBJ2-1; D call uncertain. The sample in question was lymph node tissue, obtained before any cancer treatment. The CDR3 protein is CASSLSVFLEQFF. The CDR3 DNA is TGTGCCAGCAGTCTAAGTGTGTTTTTGGAGCAGTTCTTC.